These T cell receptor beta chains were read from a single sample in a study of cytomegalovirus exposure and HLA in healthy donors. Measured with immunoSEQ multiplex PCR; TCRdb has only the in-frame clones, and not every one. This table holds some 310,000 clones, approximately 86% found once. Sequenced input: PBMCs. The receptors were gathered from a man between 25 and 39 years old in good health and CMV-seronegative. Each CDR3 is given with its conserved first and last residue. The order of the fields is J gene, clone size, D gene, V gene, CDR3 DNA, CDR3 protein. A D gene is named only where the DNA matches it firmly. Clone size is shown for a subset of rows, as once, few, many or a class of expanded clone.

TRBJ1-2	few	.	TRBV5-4	TGTGCCAGCAGCCCAGGGAAGAGCTATGGCTACACCTTC	CASSPGKSYGYTF
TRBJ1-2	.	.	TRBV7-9	TGTGCCATCGAGGACCCAGGGGACTATGGCTACACCTTC	CAIEDPGDYGYTF
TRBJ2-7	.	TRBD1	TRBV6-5	TGTGCCAGCAGTCCACAGGGGGCGCCCGGGTACGAGCAGTACTTC	CASSPQGAPGYEQYF
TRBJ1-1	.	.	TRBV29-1	TGCAGCGTGCAACAGGGCGCTGAAGCTTTCTTT	CSVQQGAEAFF
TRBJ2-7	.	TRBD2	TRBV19	TGTGCCAGTAGTTCCCGGGGGGGGGACGAGCAGTACTTC	CASSSRGGDEQYF
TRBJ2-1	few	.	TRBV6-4	TGTGCCAGCAGTGACTCGTTTCTCGGGGAGCAGTTCTTC	CASSDSFLGEQFF
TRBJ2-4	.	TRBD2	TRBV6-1	TGTGCCAGCAGTGAAAGGCTAGCGGGGGATTCTTCCAAAAACATTCAGTACTTC	CASSERLAGDSSKNIQYF
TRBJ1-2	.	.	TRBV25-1	TGTGCCAGCAGTGAAACAGGCCTTCTCTATGGCTACACCTTC	CASSETGLLYGYTF
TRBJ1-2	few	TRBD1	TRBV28	TGTGCCAGCAGTCCACCCCCGGGACAGGGGGTATATGGCTACACCTTC	CASSPPPGQGVYGYTF
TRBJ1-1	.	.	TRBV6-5	TGTGCCGCAGGATACACTGAAGCTTTCTTT	CAAGYTEAFF
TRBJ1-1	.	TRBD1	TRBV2	TGTGCCAGCAGTTTGGGACAGCTTGAAGCTTTCTTT	CASSLGQLEAFF
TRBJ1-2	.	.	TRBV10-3	TGTGCCATCAGACCCGACGGGAGAGCTAACTATGGCTACACCTTC	CAIRPDGRANYGYTF
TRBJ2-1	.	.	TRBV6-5	TGTGCCAGCAGTTACACTAGAGGTCAGCGTTTGGAGCAGTTCTTC	CASSYTRGQRLEQFF
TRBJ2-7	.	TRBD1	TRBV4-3	TGCGCCAGCAGCCAATTGCACGGGACAGGGGATACCTACGAGCAGTACTTC	CASSQLHGTGDTYEQYF
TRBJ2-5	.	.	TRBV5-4	TGTGCCAGCAGCTTGGGAGTGGGGGGGCCACAGACCCAGTACTTC	CASSLGVGGPQTQYF
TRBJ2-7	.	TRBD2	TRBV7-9	TGTGCCAGCAGCTTAGCTTCGGCGGGGGGGCACGAGCAGTACTTC	CASSLASAGGHEQYF
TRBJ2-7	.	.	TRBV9	TGTGCCAGCAGCCCGCGGTCAGGCGCGGGATCCTACGAGCAGTACTTC	CASSPRSGAGSYEQYF
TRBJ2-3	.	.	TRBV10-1	TGCGCCAGCGGCGAGGGAGATACGCAGTATTTT	CASGEGDTQYF
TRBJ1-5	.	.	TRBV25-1	TGTGCCAGCAGTGAATCGGGAGGGTTGGGCAATCAGCCCCAGCATTTT	CASSESGGLGNQPQHF
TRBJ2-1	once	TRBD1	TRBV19	TGTGCCAGTAAGAGGGACAGGGACGCCAATGAGCAGTTCTTC	CASKRDRDANEQFF
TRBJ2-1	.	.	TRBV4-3	TGCGCCAGCAGCCAAGACGCAGGGGTCGTGCATGAGCAGTTCTTC	CASSQDAGVVHEQFF
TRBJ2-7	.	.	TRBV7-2	TGTGCCAGCAGCGTACGGGACACCTACGAGCAGTACTTC	CASSVRDTYEQYF
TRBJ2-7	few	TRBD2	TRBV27	TGTGCCAGCAGTTTCCCCGGTTGGATCGGGGGGGAAGACGAGCAGTACTTC	CASSFPGWIGGEDEQYF
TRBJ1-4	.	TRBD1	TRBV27	TGTGCCAGCAGCACCCGGACAGGGAGGAATGAAAAACTGTTTTTT	CASSTRTGRNEKLFF
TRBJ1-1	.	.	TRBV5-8	TGTGCCAGCAGCTTGGGACAGAGGCTGGTAGGGACTGAAGCTTTCTTT	CASSLGQRLVGTEAFF
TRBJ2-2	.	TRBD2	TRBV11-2	TGTGCCAGCAGTAGCGACCCGGGACTAGCTCCCGGGGAGCTGTTTTTT	CASSSDPGLAPGELFF
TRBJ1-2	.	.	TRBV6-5	TGTGCCAGCAGCGAGAGACAGACTAACTATGGCTACACCTTC	CASSERQTNYGYTF
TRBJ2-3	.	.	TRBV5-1	TGCGCCAGCAGCCCCAGCCGGGGAAGCACAGATACGCAGTATTTT	CASSPSRGSTDTQYF
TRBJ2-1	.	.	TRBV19	TGTGCCAGTACCCCCGGGGTACACAATGAGCAGTTCTTC	CASTPGVHNEQFF
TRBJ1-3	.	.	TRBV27	TGTGCCAGCAGTTTTCAGGGGCGGTCGGGAAACACCATATATTTT	CASSFQGRSGNTIYF
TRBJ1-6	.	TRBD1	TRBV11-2	TGTGCCAGCAGCGTCGACAGGGCGAGTAATTCACCCCTCCACTTT	CASSVDRASNSPLHF
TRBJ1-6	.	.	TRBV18	TGTGCCAGCTCTCACGGGACACCGGATAATTCACCCCTCCACTTT	CASSHGTPDNSPLHF
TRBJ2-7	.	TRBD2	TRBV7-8	TGTGCCAGCAGCTCGCTCGGGGGGGGCTCCTACGAGCAGTACTTC	CASSSLGGGSYEQYF
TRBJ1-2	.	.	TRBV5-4	TGTGCCAGCAGCTTGATGGGGGGGAGTCCCAACTATGGCTACACCTTC	CASSLMGGSPNYGYTF
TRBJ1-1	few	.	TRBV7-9	TGTGCCAGCAGCGCCCGAGGACGGGGATTGAACACTGAAGCTTTCTTT	CASSARGRGLNTEAFF
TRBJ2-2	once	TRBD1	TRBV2	TGTGCCAGCAGTGAGGGGACAGCGAACACCGGGGAGCTGTTTTTT	CASSEGTANTGELFF
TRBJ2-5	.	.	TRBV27	TGTGCCAGCATAGGGGGAGATCAAGAGACCCAGTACTTC	CASIGGDQETQYF
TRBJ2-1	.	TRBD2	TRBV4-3	TGCGCCAGCAGCCAAGGAGAAGCGGGGGCCGACAATGAGCAGTTCTTC	CASSQGEAGADNEQFF
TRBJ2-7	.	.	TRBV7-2	TGTGCCAGCAGCTTAGTGACAGGCCTCTACGAGCAGTACTTC	CASSLVTGLYEQYF
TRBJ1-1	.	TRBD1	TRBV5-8	TGTGCCAGCAGCACCGACAGGGGAATGAACACTGAAGCTTTCTTT	CASSTDRGMNTEAFF
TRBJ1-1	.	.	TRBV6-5	TGTGCCAGCAGTTACTCCCCTAGACGGGGAAACACTGAAGCTTTCTTT	CASSYSPRRGNTEAFF
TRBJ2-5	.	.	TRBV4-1	TGCGCCAGCAGCCAAGTGAGGGAGACCCAGTACTTC	CASSQVRETQYF
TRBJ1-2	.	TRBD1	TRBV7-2	TGTGCCAGCAGCTTAGAGTTCAGGGGGAATAACTATGGCTACACCTTC	CASSLEFRGNNYGYTF
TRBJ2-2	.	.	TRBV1	TGCACCAGCAGCCAAAGAGAAATTCCCAGGGGTTTCGCCAACACCGGGGAGCTGTTTTTT	CTSSQREIPRGFANTGELFF
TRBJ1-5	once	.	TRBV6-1	TGTGCCAGCAGTGAACCGTGGGGGCGAGGACAGCCCCAGCATTTT	CASSEPWGRGQPQHF
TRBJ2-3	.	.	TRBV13	TGTGCCAGCAGCTCACTCGAAACCACAGATACGCAGTATTTT	CASSSLETTDTQYF
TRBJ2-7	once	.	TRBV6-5	TGTGCCAGCAACCCCGGGACACCGGGCGAGCAGTACTTC	CASNPGTPGEQYF
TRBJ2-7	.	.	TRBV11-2	TGTGCCAGCAGCTTGCAGGGAGGCCCCGGGGAGTACGAGCAGTACTTC	CASSLQGGPGEYEQYF
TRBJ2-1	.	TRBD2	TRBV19	TGTGCCAGTAGTATTAAGCCGGGACTAGCGGGGAATGAGCAGTTCTTC	CASSIKPGLAGNEQFF
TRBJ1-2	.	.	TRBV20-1	TGCAGTGCTTTCCGTTATGGCTACACCTTC	CSAFRYGYTF
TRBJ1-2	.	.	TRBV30	TGTGCCTGGAGTCGCTCCCGGACTGATTATGGCTACACCTTC	CAWSRSRTDYGYTF
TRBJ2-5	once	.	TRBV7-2	TGTGCCAGCAGCCAAGCTAGGGAGACCCAGTACTTC	CASSQARETQYF
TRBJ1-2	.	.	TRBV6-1	TGTGCCAGCCTACTCAGGGGCGGCACGGGCTATGGCTACACCTTC	CASLLRGGTGYGYTF
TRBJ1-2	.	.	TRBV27	TGTGCCAGCAGTTTCGGGGGGACCCCGAATGGCTACACCTTC	CASSFGGTPNGYTF
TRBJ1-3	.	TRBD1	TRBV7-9	TGTGCCTCCGGAACGGGACAGCTAAACACCATATATTTT	CASGTGQLNTIYF
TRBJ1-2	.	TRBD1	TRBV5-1	TGCGCCAGCAGCTTCGGGACAGGGTCGGATGGCTACACCTTC	CASSFGTGSDGYTF
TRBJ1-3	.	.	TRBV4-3	TGCGCCAGCAGCCAAGATCGTTTTGGGACTGGGATAGGAAACACCATATATTTT	CASSQDRFGTGIGNTIYF
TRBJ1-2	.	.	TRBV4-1	TGCGCCAGCAGCCACCCCCCGCCGAGCTATGGCTACACCTTC	CASSHPPPSYGYTF
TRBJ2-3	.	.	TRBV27	TGTGCCAGCATGAACGGGGATACGCAGTATTTT	CASMNGDTQYF
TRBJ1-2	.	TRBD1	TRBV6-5	TGTGCCAGCAGTTTGACAGGGCTCTCCCGCCATGGCTACACCTTC	CASSLTGLSRHGYTF